These 2 T cell receptor beta chains were all obtained from the same sample, sequenced in a study of graft-versus-host responses after intestinal transplantation. No antigen has been assigned to these receptors. Sequencing used immunoSEQ multiplex PCR; TCRdb keeps in-frame clones, though not all of them. This table holds around 90,000 clones, 92% found once. This sample comprised unstimulated CD8+ T cells sorted from spleen or lymph node cells, obtained before transplant. The receptor source for this set is a human donor who was the organ donor for an intestinal transplant.

This clone was recorded a few times. The junction shows a germline mismatch at one end, possibly a read error. This chain connects TRBV27 to TRBJ1-2, with D possibly matching TRBD1 (6 bases). The CDR3 spans 13 residues. Germline V CDR1 and CDR2: MNHEY, SMNVEV (reference sequence). The CDR3 sequence is CATSRTANYGYTF. The CDR3 DNA reads as TGTGCCACCAGTAGGACAGCTAACTATGGCTACACCTTC.

This chain links TRBV5-1 with TRBJ1-1, with D tentatively TRBD1 (5 bases). Trimming pared 1 base from V and 4 bases from J, leaving 14 bases between. Per germline, CDR1 SGHRS and CDR2 YFSETQ. The CDR3 has 15 residues. The CDR3 region is CASSLFQGMGTEAFF. The CDR3 DNA reads as TGCGCCAGCAGCTTGTTCCAGGGTATGGGCACTGAAGCTTTCTTT.